These 25 T cell receptor beta chains originate from one sample sequenced in a study of T cell clonotyping in hematopoietic cell transplantation. Here immunoSEQ multiplex PCR was the method, and the copy in TCRdb shows in-frame clones only, minus some. The sample holds approximately 26,000 clones, about 93% seen once. Time point reported: recipient sample about 28 days before transplant, after cytoreduction. Source: peripheral blood mononuclear cells, taken before stem cell transplant. The receptors shown here come from a man aged 45-65 years with acute myeloid leukemia. Some clones in this sample may be carry-over from other donors' samples.

The rearrangement joins TRBV10-2 to TRBJ1-5; TRBD1 aligns across 7 bases. CDR1 and CDR2 from the germline V gene are WSHSY and SAAADI. The CDR3 loop spans 15 amino acids. Trimming took 0 bases from V and 4 from J; bases not matched to a gene: 3. The chain's CDR3 is CASSESGTVNQPQHF. CDR3 bases: TGCGCCAGCAGTGAGTCAGGGACAGTGAATCAGCCCCAGCATTTT.

The chain employs TRBV2 and TRBJ1-1, with D maybe TRBD1 (6 bases). V lost 11 bases to trimming and J lost 7 bases, with 20 bases between them. Germline values: CDR1 SNHLY, CDR2 FYNNEI. The CDR3 has 13 residues. The CDR3, as DNA: TGTGCCCAGGGCAGGGGTCGTTTTGTTGAAGCTTTCTTT. It codes for CAQGRGRFVEAFF.

The rearrangement uses TRBV9 and TRBJ2-7, with 9 positions matching TRBD1. Germline CDR1 reads SGDLS; CDR2 reads YYNGEE. This CDR3 has 14 residues. Trimming cost V 0 bases and J 5 bases; bases outside gene matches: 3. The chain's CDR3 is CASSVDRGHHEQYF. CDR3 DNA sequence: TGTGCCAGCAGCGTAGACAGGGGGCATCACGAGCAGTACTTC.

This sequence joins TRBV6-1 and TRBJ2-7; the match to TRBD2 covers 11 bases. J lost 4 bases, V lost 5 bases, and 7 bases had no gene match. The CDR3 covers 15 residues. Germline V gene sequence: CDR1 MNHNS, CDR2 SASEGT. CDR3 DNA: TGTGCCAGCAGTAAACTCACTAGCGGGAGATACGAGCAGTACTTC. This codes for CASSKLTSGRYEQYF.

The V and J genes are TRBV9 and TRBJ1-1, with TRBD1 as a possible D gene (6 bases). The CDR3 has 14 amino acids. Trimming shortened V by 0 bases and J by 5 bases, and 11 bases separated the two germline ends. Per germline, CDR1 SGDLS and CDR2 YYNGEE. CDR3 protein: CASSVGQGRTEAFF. For the CDR3, the DNA is TGTGCCAGCAGCGTAGGCCAGGGGAGGACTGAAGCTTTCTTT.

The sample holds one count of this clone. The rearrangement uses TRBV7-2 and TRBJ2-3, with no clear D. Germline V lookup: CDR1 SGHTA, CDR2 FQGNSA. V lost 5 bases and J lost 0, with 12 bases in between. CDR3 size: 15 residues. In DNA form, the CDR3 reads TGTGCCAGCAGCCCTGGTCCTGCAAGCACAGATACGCAGTATTTT. It is translated as CASSPGPASTDTQYF.

This sequence joins TRBV30 and TRBJ2-5, with D unclear. Germline CDR1 and CDR2: GTSNPN and SVGIG (reference sequence). V was clipped by 2 bases and J by 5 bases, with 9 bases between them. This CDR3 has 12 amino acids. For the CDR3, the DNA is TGTGCCTGGAGTTACCTGTGGGAGACCCAGTACTTC. Protein: CAWSYLWETQYF.

The chain recombines TRBV19 with TRBJ1-1; D may be TRBD1 (5 bases). The CDR3 runs to 16 residues. Per the germline V gene, CDR1 is LNHDA and CDR2 is SQIVND (reference sequence). Between the trimmed V and J ends, which lost 3 bases and 4 bases, there was a span of 18 bases. The DNA for the CDR3 is TGTGCCAGTAGTATTAAAAAGGGGTTTCTGAGCACTGAAGCTTTCTTT. Its translation is CASSIKKGFLSTEAFF. The full variable domain, completed using reference TRBV19 and TRBJ1-1, is DGGITQSPKYLFRKEGQNVTLSCEQNLNHDAMYWYRQDPGQGLRLIYYSQIVNDFQKGDIAEGYSVSREKKESFPLTVTSAQKNPTAFYLCASSIKKGFLSTEAFFGQGTRLTVV.

This clone was detected only a few times. This chain connects TRBV7-6 to TRBJ1-5, with D unclear. Germline V CDR1 and CDR2: SGHVS, FNYEAQ. This CDR3 is built from 16 residues. V lost 4 bases and J lost 4, with 17 bases in between. The CDR3, as DNA: TGTGCCAGCAGCTCGGGATCGAAACAGCGTAATCAGCCCCAGCATTTT. Encoded protein: CASSSGSKQRNQPQHF.

The chain links TRBV27 to TRBJ2-7, with 12 positions matching TRBD2. CDR3 size: 15 residues. The junction had 5 bases not matched to a gene; V was cut back by 0 bases and J by 8 bases. Germline values: CDR1 MNHEY, CDR2 SMNVEV (reference sequence). CDR3 in DNA: TGTGCCAGCAGTTTATCGACTAGCGGGAGTCGTAAGCAGTACTTC. Protein sequence: CASSLSTSGSRKQYF.

CDR3 in amino acids: CASSNQGRTPEAFF. The CDR3 nucleotides are TGTGCCAGTAGTAACCAGGGAAGAACCCCTGAAGCTTTCTTT. The gene calls are TRBV19 and TRBJ1-1; perhaps TRBD1 as D (5 bases). Trimming shortened V by 4 bases and J by 6 bases, and 15 bases separated the two germline ends. The CDR3 totals 14 residues. Germline loops: CDR1 LNHDA, CDR2 SQIVND (reference sequence).

The genes are TRBV19 and TRBJ1-5, with D tentatively TRBD1 (6 bases). Germline V lookup: CDR1 LNHDA, CDR2 SQIVND (reference sequence). The CDR3 length is 15 residues. V lost 6 bases and J 2 bases, leaving 14 bases between the germline ends. The DNA for the CDR3 is TGTGCCAGTAGGTTGACAGGATGGGGCAATCAGCCCCAGCATTTT. It is translated as CASRLTGWGNQPQHF.

The chain joins TRBV5-1 to TRBJ2-7, with 8 positions matching TRBD1. This CDR3 is 13 amino acids long. Germline CDR1 reads SGHRS; CDR2 reads YFSETQ. With V trimmed by 6 bases and J by 6 bases, 8 bases remained unmatched. This chain's CDR3 is CASIPQGGGEQYF. CDR3 bases: TGCGCCAGCATCCCACAGGGGGGTGGCGAGCAGTACTTC.

This clone was recorded only once. The chain carries TRBV27 and TRBJ1-6; D is possibly TRBD1 (6 bases). CDR1 and CDR2 (germline): MNHEY, SMNVEV (reference sequence). The CDR3 covers 14 residues. V gave up 6 bases and J gave up 5 bases, with 11 bases separating them. DNA for the CDR3: TGTGCCAGCAGAAGGACAGCTAATAATTCACCCCTCCACTTT. Its translation is CASRRTANNSPLHF.

The chain is built from TRBV6-5 and TRBJ2-7; TRBD2 matches 11 bases. The germline V gene encodes CDR1 MNHEY and CDR2 SVGAGI. This CDR3 region has 14 residues. J lost 4 bases, V lost 6 bases, and 5 bases had no gene match. The CDR3 sequence is CASRGASGRYEQYF. In DNA, the CDR3 is TGTGCCAGCAGGGGGGCTAGCGGGAGGTACGAGCAGTACTTC.

The gene calls are TRBV28 and TRBJ1-2; D gene uncertain. V lost 7 bases and J 7 bases, leaving 13 bases between the germline ends. This CDR3 is built from 12 residues. Per germline, CDR1 MDHEN and CDR2 SYDVKM. DNA for the CDR3: TGTGCCAGCAACTTACGAGGGTTTGGCTACACCTTC. Protein: CASNLRGFGYTF.

The chain combines TRBV11-2 with TRBJ1-4, with D maybe TRBD1 (5 bases). CDR3 length: 17 amino acids. The V end was cut by 1 base, the J end by 4 bases, with 16 bases between. Germline CDR1 is SGHAT and CDR2 is FQNNGV. CDR3 nucleotide sequence: TGTGCCAGCAGCTTAGGGCGCCTCGGGGGGGTTAATGAAAAACTGTTTTTT. It encodes CASSLGRLGGVNEKLFF.

The chain employs TRBV5-1 and TRBJ1-2; tentative D call: TRBD1 (6 bases). Germline values: CDR1 SGHRS, CDR2 YFSETQ. The CDR3 sequence is 14 residues long. V was pared by 5 bases and J by 4 bases, with 15 bases between. The CDR3 coding sequence is TGCGCCAGCAGAGATTCCACAGGGACCTATGGCTACACCTTC. It encodes CASRDSTGTYGYTF. The full variable domain, in which reference TRBV5-1 and TRBJ1-2 provide the parts outside the CDR3, is KAGVTQTPRYLIKTRGQQVTLSCSPISGHRSVSWYQQTPGQGLQFLFEYFSETQRNKGNFPGRFSGRQFSNSRSEMNVSTLELGDSALYLCASRDSTGTYGYTFGSGTRLTVV.

The rearrangement uses TRBV6-1 and TRBJ1-6; 8 bases align to TRBD1. This CDR3 comprises 15 residues. Germline V gene lookup returns CDR1 MNHNS and CDR2 SASEGT. The V and J ends lost 5 bases and 5 bases, in that order; junction bases with no gene match: 5. CDR3 amino acids: CASSLAGGNNSPLHF. In DNA form, the CDR3 reads TGTGCCAGCAGTTTGGCAGGGGGCAATAATTCACCCCTCCACTTT.

The chain carries TRBV4-3 and TRBJ2-3; 8 nucleotides agree with TRBD2. CDR3 size: 18 residues. Germline lookup yields CDR1 LGHNA and CDR2 YSLEER. V was clipped by 0 bases and J by 1 base; unmatched bases: 9. This CDR3 is CASSQDTPSGRRTDTQYF. In DNA form, the CDR3 reads TGCGCCAGCAGCCAAGATACGCCTAGCGGGCGGCGCACAGATACGCAGTATTTT.

The rearrangement links TRBV9 to TRBJ2-2, with 11 bases fitting TRBD2. This CDR3 contains 16 residues. With 0 bases clipped from V and 6 bases from J, the junction kept 4 bases outside the gene matches. CDR1 is SGDLS, CDR2 YYNGEE, per germline. CDR3 nucleotide sequence: TGTGCCAGCAGCGTAGGAACTAGCGGGAGTGCCGGGGAGCTGTTTTTT. Its protein product is CASSVGTSGSAGELFF.

This sequence joins TRBV6-6 and TRBJ2-7; D possibly corresponds to TRBD2 (7 bases). V shed 5 bases and J shed 6 bases, with 8 bases lying between them. Germline CDR1 reads MNHNY; CDR2 reads SVGAGI (reference sequence). CDR3 length: 11 amino acids. This chain's CDR3 is CASSRGAEQYF. CDR3 coding DNA: TGTGCCAGCAGTCGGGGGGCCGAGCAGTACTTC.

The CDR3 is CATKVGSNTEAFF. As DNA, the CDR3 is TGTGCCACAAAAGTCGGCAGCAACACTGAAGCTTTCTTT. The chain couples TRBV7-2 to TRBJ1-1; no definite D call. With 10 bases removed from V and 2 bases from J, the gap between germline ends came to 14 bases. In germline, CDR1 is SGHTA, CDR2 FQGNSA. The CDR3 runs to 13 residues.

V gene TRBV5-1 combines with J gene TRBJ2-3; no definite D call. Germline assignment: CDR1 SGHRS and CDR2 YFSETQ. This CDR3 spans 14 amino acids. The V gene lost 4 bases and the J gene lost 0 bases, with 9 bases spanning the gap. Written as DNA, the CDR3 is TGCGCCAGCAGCAGGCAGACTAGCACAGATACGCAGTATTTT. Amino acid sequence: CASSRQTSTDTQYF.

The gene calls are TRBV6-6 and TRBJ2-7; 8 nucleotides line up with TRBD1. The germline CDR1 and CDR2 sequences are MNHNY and SVGAGI (reference sequence). V lost 0 bases, J lost 3 bases, and 4 bases stayed unmatched. The CDR3 is 15 residues long. CDR3 sequence (DNA): TGTGCCAGCAGTTACTCAGGTACAGGGGGCTACGAGCAGTACTTC. Its protein is CASSYSGTGGYEQYF.